Presented here are 30 T cell receptor beta chains from one specimen sequenced in a study. Assay used: immunoSEQ multiplex PCR; TCRdb lists only in-frame clones, some missing. The sample includes nearly 70,000 clones, approximately 92% seen only once; the top ten take 3.5% to 5.5%. Input material: PBMCs. Receptors were obtained from a man aged 35-49 years with rheumatoid arthritis.

The rearrangement joins TRBV6-5 to TRBJ1-2, with D possibly being TRBD1 (5 bases). The CDR3 sequence is 12 residues long. The V and J ends lost 10 bases and 4 bases respectively, with 13 bases between them. The germline CDR1 and CDR2 sequences are MNHEY and SVGAGI. CDR3 sequence reads: CATLLGLYGYTF. The CDR3 bases are TGTGCCACCCTGCTGGGGCTCTATGGCTACACCTTC.

V usage is TRBV9 and J usage is TRBJ1-1; unclear D gene. The CDR3 has 14 residues. V was clipped by 0 bases and J by 3 bases, with 9 bases between them. Germline loops: CDR1 SGDLS, CDR2 YYNGEE. In DNA, the CDR3 is TGTGCCAGCAGCGTAGGGAGGGTCGACACTGAAGCTTTCTTT. This codes for CASSVGRVDTEAFF. Drawing the rest from reference TRBV9 and TRBJ1-1, the complete variable domain is DSGVTQTPKHLITATGQRVTLRCSPRSGDLSVYWYQQSLDQGLQFLIQYYNGEERAKGNILERFSAQQFPDLHSELNLSSLELGDSALYFCASSVGRVDTEAFFGQGTRLTVV.

The CDR3 sequence: CASSLGGRGFRDTQYF. The CDR3 region has the DNA TGCGCCAGCAGCCTCGGGGGCAGGGGGTTTAGAGATACGCAGTATTTT. The chain recombines TRBV5-1 with TRBJ2-3, with D perhaps matching TRBD1 (7 bases). The germline V gene has CDR1 SGHRS and CDR2 YFSETQ. The CDR3 runs to 16 residues. Trimming stripped 4 bases from V and 5 bases from J, with 20 bases between.

This chain connects TRBV10-2 to TRBJ1-1; D remains unclear. Germline V gives CDR1 WSHSY, CDR2 SAAADI. This CDR3 comprises 12 residues. V gave up 1 base and J gave up 7 bases, with 7 bases separating them. The CDR3 loop reads CASSELAGEAFF. The CDR3 DNA reads TGCGCCAGCAGTGAGTTGGCGGGTGAAGCTTTCTTT.

The CDR3 coding sequence is TGTGCCAGTAGTACCGACTGGTATGGCTACACCTTC. Translation: CASSTDWYGYTF. The chain couples TRBV19 to TRBJ1-2; unclear D gene. The CDR3 is 12 amino acids. Germline V CDR1 and CDR2: LNHDA, SQIVND (reference sequence). Trimming cost V 4 bases and J 5 bases, with 8 bases left between them.

The chain recombines TRBV6-5 with TRBJ2-2, with 8 bases fitting TRBD1. Germline loops: CDR1 MNHEY, CDR2 SVGAGI. The CDR3 is made up of 14 amino acids. Trimming removed 2 bases from V and 7 bases from J; junction bases left unmatched: 3. The CDR3 loop is CASSYRQGIGELFF. The DNA of the CDR3 is TGTGCCAGCAGTTACCGACAGGGGATCGGGGAGCTGTTTTTT.

V usage is TRBV12-3 or TRBV12-4 and J usage is TRBJ2-5; no reliable D call. This CDR3 has 13 amino acids. Deletions cut 3 bases from V and 5 bases from J, with 10 bases between. The CDR3 nucleotides are TGTGCCAGCAGTTTCCACAGAAGGGAGACCCAGTACTTC. Its translation is CASSFHRRETQYF.

This CDR3 reads CASSQGQGRTDTQYF. The CDR3 DNA sequence: TGCGCCAGCAGCCAGGGACAGGGACGCACAGATACGCAGTATTTT. The J gene is TRBJ2-3, the V gene TRBV4-3; 9 bases line up with TRBD1. This CDR3 spans 15 amino acids. Germline trimming cut 3 bases from V and 1 base from J; bases unmatched to any gene: 2. Germline V gives CDR1 LGHNA, CDR2 YSLEER.

The rearrangement joins TRBV30 to TRBJ2-2; D is unresolved. V shed 0 bases and J shed 1 base, with 3 bases lying between them. CDR3 length: 13 amino acids. The germline V gene encodes CDR1 GTSNPN and CDR2 SVGIG (reference sequence). DNA of the CDR3: TGTGCCTGGAGTGTAGGGAACACCGGGGAGCTGTTTTTT. This codes for CAWSVGNTGELFF. Looking up the rest from reference TRBV30 and TRBJ2-2 gives the full variable domain: SQTIHQWPATLVQPVGSPLSLECTVEGTSNPNLYWYRQAAGRGLQLLFYSVGIGQISSEVPQNLSASRPQDRQFILSSKKLLLSDSGFYLCAWSVGNTGELFFGEGSRLTVL.

The V gene is TRBV7-8, the J gene TRBJ2-7; the match to TRBD1 covers 9 bases. Per germline, CDR1 SGHVS and CDR2 FQNEAQ. The CDR3 is 14 residues long. With V trimmed by 4 bases and J by 5 bases, 6 bases remained unmatched. CDR3 nucleotide sequence: TGTGCCAGCAGCTACCGGGACAGGGCCCACGAGCAGTACTTC. It specifies CASSYRDRAHEQYF.

V is TRBV28 and J is TRBJ1-3, with D tentatively TRBD1 (5 bases). Germline values: CDR1 MDHEN, CDR2 SYDVKM. Trimming cost V 5 bases and J 0 bases, with 17 bases left between them. The CDR3 length is 17 residues. CDR3 DNA: TGTGCCAGCAGTCCCCTCGGGGCGTATTTCTCTGGAAACACCATATATTTT. It encodes CASSPLGAYFSGNTIYF.

Written as DNA, the CDR3 is TGTGCCAGCTCACGACAGGCGAATGAAAAACTGTTTTTT. Protein product: CASSRQANEKLFF. This sequence joins TRBV18 and TRBJ1-4; a weak D match, TRBD1 (6 bases). The ends were cut back, 4 bases at V and 5 bases at J, with 8 bases in the middle. This CDR3 is 13 amino acids long. The germline gives CDR1 KGHSH, CDR2 LQKENI.

The gene calls are TRBV4-3 and TRBJ2-7; 10 bases are a match to TRBD1. The length of the CDR3 is 15 residues. The V segment lost 0 bases and the J segment 4 bases; nucleotides outside the gene matches: 3. Per germline, CDR1 LGHNA and CDR2 YSLEER. CDR3 nucleotide sequence: TGCGCCAGCAGCCAAGATCGGGGACAGGGGTACGAGCAGTACTTC. Protein: CASSQDRGQGYEQYF.

This rearrangement joins TRBV5-1 to TRBJ2-5; no firm D call. In germline, CDR1 is SGHRS, CDR2 YFSETQ. With 6 bases removed from V and 7 bases from J, the gap between germline ends came to 22 bases. The CDR3 has 15 amino acids. CDR3 sequence reads: CASTPGPSKTGTQYF. CDR3 DNA sequence: TGCGCCAGCACCCCCGGGCCTTCCAAGACGGGGACCCAGTACTTC.

This chain joins TRBV24-1 and TRBJ1-5, with TRBD1 as a possible D gene (5 bases). In germline, CDR1 is KGHDR, CDR2 SFDVKD. CDR3 length: 15 residues. Trimming stripped 7 bases from V and 6 bases from J, with 18 bases between. The CDR3 nucleotides are TGTGCCACCAGCTACGTTATGCAGGGTCGTCAGCCCCAGCATTTT. It translates to CATSYVMQGRQPQHF.

This chain joins TRBV6-2 or TRBV6-3 and TRBJ1-5, with TRBD1 matching over 8 bases. V shed 4 bases, J shed 3 bases, and the junction held 5 bases outside the gene matches. Germline V gives CDR1 MNHEY, CDR2 SVGEGT. CDR3 length equals 15 residues. CDR3 sequence (DNA): TGTGCCAGCAGTTTAACACAGGGGGTCAATCAGCCCCAGCATTTT. This codes for CASSLTQGVNQPQHF.

The chain employs TRBV11-3 and TRBJ2-3; D is unresolved. V dropped 0 bases and J dropped 6 bases, with 7 bases sitting between them. CDR1 is SGHNT and CDR2 is YENEEA in the germline V gene. The CDR3 spans 13 residues. The DNA of the CDR3 is TGTGCCAGCAGCTTAGACGTAGGGGATACGCAGTATTTT. It encodes CASSLDVGDTQYF.

Only a few counts were recorded for this clone. The chain links TRBV5-1 to TRBJ2-7, with TRBD1 identical over 7 bases. CDR1 SGHRS and CDR2 YFSETQ come from the germline V gene. The CDR3 has 15 residues. The ends lost 5 bases at V and 4 bases at J; junction bases unmatched: 12. The CDR3 DNA reads TGCGCCAGCAGGGTGACCACCGGGACAGAGTACGAGCAGTACTTC. Translation: CASRVTTGTEYEQYF. Full variable domain (remainder filled in from reference TRBV5-1 and TRBJ2-7): KAGVTQTPRYLIKTRGQQVTLSCSPISGHRSVSWYQQTPGQGLQFLFEYFSETQRNKGNFPGRFSGRQFSNSRSEMNVSTLELGDSALYLCASRVTTGTEYEQYFGPGTRLTVT.

The CDR3, as DNA: TGTGCCAGCAGTTACCCCCAGGAAGCGGGGAGGAACGAGCAGTACTTC. This sequence encodes CASSYPQEAGRNEQYF. This chain joins TRBV6-2 or TRBV6-3 and TRBJ2-7; TRBD2 agrees at 7 bases. This CDR3 is 16 amino acids long. Germline lookup yields CDR1 MNHEY and CDR2 SVGEGT. Trimming removed 2 bases from V and 5 bases from J; junction bases left unmatched: 12.

The chain uses TRBV9 and TRBJ2-2; 10 positions agree with TRBD2. The CDR3 extends over 16 amino acids. Per the germline V gene, CDR1 is SGDLS and CDR2 is YYNGEE. The trim removed 0 bases at V and 7 bases at J, leaving 6 bases unmatched. The CDR3 loop reads CASSVGQRGGGGELFF. CDR3 sequence (DNA): TGTGCCAGCAGCGTAGGCCAGCGGGGGGGCGGCGGGGAGCTGTTTTTT. Together with reference TRBV9 and TRBJ2-2, the CDR3 gives the full variable domain: DSGVTQTPKHLITATGQRVTLRCSPRSGDLSVYWYQQSLDQGLQFLIQYYNGEERAKGNILERFSAQQFPDLHSELNLSSLELGDSALYFCASSVGQRGGGGELFFGEGSRLTVL.

The count of this clone is one. The rearrangement links TRBV7-3 to TRBJ2-1; D is possibly TRBD1 (7 bases). From germline, CDR1 is SGHTA and CDR2 FQGTGA. Deletions cut 2 bases from V and 0 bases from J, with 11 bases between. The CDR3 is made up of 16 amino acids. In DNA form, the CDR3 reads TGTGCCAGCAGCTTAGGCCAGGGGGGCTCCTACAATGAGCAGTTCTTC. This codes for CASSLGQGGSYNEQFF.

This chain uses TRBV30 with TRBJ1-3, with no clear D. The CDR3 has 13 amino acids. Germline CDR1 reads GTSNPN; CDR2 reads SVGIG (reference sequence). Trimming took 0 bases from V and 2 from J, leaving 5 bases between them. The CDR3 bases are TGTGCCTGGAGTGTACCTCCTGGAAACACCATATATTTT. The encoded protein is CAWSVPPGNTIYF.

This chain uses TRBV15 with TRBJ2-2; either TRBD1 or TRBD2 may supply D (5 bases each). Trimming cost V 0 bases and J 7 bases, with 12 bases left between them. Germline values: CDR1 LNHNV, CDR2 YYDKDF (reference sequence). The length of the CDR3 is 15 residues. CDR3 sequence (DNA): TGTGCCACCAGCAGAGATACGAGGGGAAGCGGGGAGCTGTTTTTT. Translating it yields CATSRDTRGSGELFF. Full variable domain (remainder filled in from reference TRBV15 and TRBJ2-2): DAMVIQNPRYQVTQFGKPVTLSCSQTLNHNVMYWYQQKSSQAPKLLFHYYDKDFNNEADTPDNFQSRRPNTSFCFLDIRSPGLGDTAMYLCATSRDTRGSGELFFGEGSRLTVL.

The V gene is TRBV5-1, the J gene TRBJ2-7, with D perhaps matching TRBD1 (7 bases). The CDR3 loop spans 16 amino acids. Germline values: CDR1 SGHRS, CDR2 YFSETQ. Trimming removed 0 bases from V and 3 bases from J, with 16 bases in between. CDR3 nucleotides: TGCGCCAGCAGCTTGGAGGCTGAGCAGGGGGGCTACGAGCAGTACTTC. Protein: CASSLEAEQGGYEQYF.

This rearrangement joins TRBV30 to TRBJ2-3, with TRBD1 identical over 7 bases. The length of the CDR3 is 13 residues. Germline loops: CDR1 GTSNPN, CDR2 SVGIG (reference sequence). Unmatched junction bases numbered 4, after V lost 5 bases and J lost 2 bases. For the CDR3, the DNA is TGTGCCTGGGGACAGGAGATCACAGATACGCAGTATTTT. It encodes CAWGQEITDTQYF.

CDR3 region: CAISESDRGSNQPQHF. The CDR3 nucleotides read TGTGCCATCAGTGAGTCGGACAGGGGAAGCAATCAGCCCCAGCATTTT. This chain connects TRBV10-3 to TRBJ1-5; 9 nucleotides agree with TRBD1. Germline CDR1 and CDR2: ENHRY and SYGVKD. The CDR3 extends over 16 amino acids. V shed 0 bases, J shed 1 base, and the junction held 1 base outside the gene matches.

The chain carries TRBV28 and TRBJ1-1; 10 bases are a match to TRBD1. CDR3 length: 14 amino acids. Germline CDR1 is MDHEN and CDR2 is SYDVKM. The junction had 4 bases not matched to a gene; V was cut back by 2 bases and J by 7 bases. The CDR3 is CASSLMRTGGEAFF. CDR3 DNA sequence: TGTGCCAGCAGTTTAATGAGGACAGGGGGTGAAGCTTTCTTT.

The chain recombines TRBV4-1 with TRBJ2-7; D not resolved. This CDR3 region has 15 residues. CDR1 and CDR2 from the germline V gene are MGHRA and YSYEKL. V lost 4 bases, J lost 2 bases, and 15 bases lay in between. The CDR3 nucleotides are TGCGCCAGCAGCCCGGTGGCAGGTAATACCTACGAGCAGTACTTC. It yields the protein CASSPVAGNTYEQYF.

This clone was detected a few times. In DNA form, the CDR3 reads TGTGCCAGCAGTTACGGGGGTTTAGGGAAGGAGACCCAGTACTTC. It is translated as CASSYGGLGKETQYF. The chain uses TRBV7-9 and TRBJ2-5; D perhaps matches TRBD2 (6 bases). The CDR3 contains 15 residues. CDR1 is SEHNR and CDR2 is FQNEAQ in the germline V gene (reference sequence). V lost 6 bases and J 5 bases, leaving 19 bases between the germline ends.

The chain recombines TRBV10-3 with TRBJ1-2, with D perhaps matching TRBD1 (5 bases). This CDR3 has 15 residues. V was pared by 2 bases and J by 1 base, with 11 bases between. Germline-derived CDR1 and CDR2 are ENHRY and SYGVKD. CDR3 loop: CAISERGHVNYGYTF. The CDR3 DNA sequence: TGTGCCATCAGTGAGAGAGGACACGTTAACTATGGCTACACCTTC.